This T cell receptor beta chain was profiled in a study of blood T cell repertoires in COVID-19. Libraries were prepared by immunoSEQ multiplex PCR; TCRdb keeps only in-frame clonotypes and omits some of them. The data contain more than 300,000 clones, 70% to 90% of them seen just once; the ten biggest clones take up less than 1.5%. Germline V gene data show CDR1 as LGHDT and CDR2 as YNNKEL (reference sequence). CDR3 length: 18 residues. V lost 1 base, J lost 0 bases, and 8 bases stayed unmatched. The TCR comes from a woman younger than 35 who had recovered from COVID-19. Sequencing used PBMCs or T cells enriched from blood (not recorded which). The J gene is TRBJ2-4, the V gene TRBV3-1 (or the pseudogene TRBV3-2); 8 positions match TRBD2. As DNA, the CDR3 is TGTGCCAGCAGCCAAGCGTATAGCGGGACTCTAGCCAAAAACATTCAGTACTTC. It translates to CASSQAYSGTLAKNIQYF.